These 27 T cell receptor beta chains were all obtained from the same sample, sequenced in a study of cytomegalovirus exposure and HLA in healthy donors. Vbeta (60) and Jbeta (13) primers were used in the PCR. Method: immunoSEQ multiplex PCR; TCRdb's copy keeps in-frame clones and lacks some. Of roughly 200,000 clones listed, about 88% are singletons. Sequencing was performed on PBMCs. These receptors were obtained from a woman in her twenties or thirties in good health and CMV-seronegative.

The chain joins TRBV6-5 to TRBJ1-2; D might be TRBD1 (5 bases). V was shortened by 0 bases and J by 4 bases, with 15 bases between the two germline ends. The CDR3 has 16 residues. Germline CDR1 is MNHEY and CDR2 is SVGAGI. The DNA of the CDR3 is TGTGCCAGCAGTTACTCGTCCGCCCGCGGGGGCTATGGCTACACCTTC. It codes for CASSYSSARGGYGYTF.

V and J are TRBV6-6 and TRBJ2-7; D might be TRBD2 (6 bases). Looked up from germline, CDR1 is MNHNY and CDR2 is SVGAGI (reference sequence). There are 14 residues in the CDR3. Trimming stripped 3 bases from V and 3 bases from J, with 12 bases between. The CDR3 DNA follows: TGTGCCAGCAGTTATGCGGAGGGCGTCTACGAGCAGTACTTC. Translation: CASSYAEGVYEQYF.

The rearrangement uses TRBV6-1 and TRBJ2-7, with a tentative D call TRBD1 (6 bases). The CDR3 has 14 amino acids. With 7 bases removed from V and 6 bases from J, the gap between germline ends came to 19 bases. CDR1 is MNHNS and CDR2 is SASEGT in the germline V gene. CDR3 coding DNA: TGTGCCAGCAACTCGCGAGGGGGATCCCGCGAGCAGTACTTC. Translated, it gives CASNSRGGSREQYF.

The J gene is TRBJ2-5, the V gene TRBV30; 8 bases line up with TRBD2. CDR1 and CDR2 from the germline V gene are GTSNPN and SVGIG (reference sequence). V shed 3 bases and J 5 bases; nucleotides not matched to a gene: 8. The CDR3 runs 14 residues. The CDR3 here is CAWRVVAGYETQYF. In DNA form, the CDR3 reads TGTGCCTGGAGAGTGGTAGCGGGGTATGAGACCCAGTACTTC. Drawing the rest from reference TRBV30 and TRBJ2-5, the complete variable domain is SQTIHQWPATLVQPVGSPLSLECTVEGTSNPNLYWYRQAAGRGLQLLFYSVGIGQISSEVPQNLSASRPQDRQFILSSKKLLLSDSGFYLCAWRVVAGYETQYFGPGTRLLVL.

The V and J genes are TRBV28 and TRBJ1-3, with TRBD1 identical over 7 bases. Germline CDR1 and CDR2: MDHEN and SYDVKM. The CDR3 is made up of 17 amino acids. With V trimmed by 6 bases and J by 0 bases, 11 bases remained unmatched. The CDR3 DNA sequence: TGTGCCAGCAGGGGGCCGCAGGGACAGAACTCTGGAAACACCATATATTTT. Protein product: CASRGPQGQNSGNTIYF.

V usage is TRBV5-6 and J usage is TRBJ2-7, with 7 bases aligning to TRBD2. The CDR3 is 15 residues long. Trimming at V came to 3 bases and at J to 8 bases, leaving 14 bases not matched to a gene. The V gene's germline CDR1 is SGHDT and CDR2 YYEEEE. The CDR3 DNA reads as TGTGCCAGCAGCTCTCCAGCGGGACCCTCAGGCAAGCAGTACTTC. This sequence encodes CASSSPAGPSGKQYF. Looking up the rest from reference TRBV5-6 and TRBJ2-7 gives the full variable domain: DAGVTQSPTHLIKTRGQQVTLRCSPKSGHDTVSWYQQALGQGPQFIFQYYEEEERQRGNFPDRFSGHQFPNYSSELNVNALLLGDSALYLCASSSPAGPSGKQYFGPGTRLTVT.

V gene TRBV10-2 combines with J gene TRBJ2-3; TRBD2 matches 9 bases. The J segment lost 6 bases and the V segment lost 6 bases, leaving 13 bases of the junction unmatched. The CDR3 is 16 amino acids. Germline V gives CDR1 WSHSY, CDR2 SAAADI. CDR3 in DNA: TGCGCCAGCAGGGAGAGAATAGCGGGAGAGGGTGATACGCAGTATTTT. This gives the protein CASRERIAGEGDTQYF.

The chain has TRBV27 and TRBJ2-4, with D tentatively TRBD2 (5 bases). Trimming removed 2 bases at V and 7 bases at J, with 9 bases between. The CDR3 loop spans 13 amino acids. From germline, CDR1 is MNHEY and CDR2 SMNVEV (reference sequence). CDR3 loop: CASSLNGGNIQYF. CDR3 nucleotides: TGTGCCAGCAGTTTAAACGGCGGGAACATTCAGTACTTC.

A remark on this clone: Mismatch with germline at one junction end may stem from a read error. As DNA, the CDR3 is TGTGCTAGCAGCTTGGCTAGCGGGGGACACAATGAGCAGTTCTTC. It yields the protein CASSLASGGHNEQFF. This sequence joins TRBV7-7 and TRBJ2-1, with 10 bases aligning to TRBD2. CDR1 SSHAT and CDR2 FNYEAQ come from the germline V gene (reference sequence). This CDR3 contains 15 residues. The variable domain in full, completed from reference TRBV7-7 and TRBJ2-1, reads GAGVSQSPRYKVTKRGQDVTLRCDPISSHATLYWYQQALGQGPEFLTYFNYEAQPDKSGLPSDRFSAERPEGSISTLTIQRTEQRDSAMYRCASSLASGGHNEQFFGPGTRLTVL.

The chain couples TRBV15 to TRBJ2-3, with D possibly matching TRBD2 (5 bases). Trimming removed 1 base from V and 3 bases from J, with 11 bases in between. From germline, CDR1 is LNHNV and CDR2 YYDKDF (reference sequence). The CDR3 spans 15 residues. CDR3 DNA sequence: TGTGCCACCAGCAGAGGACTAAAGGGTACAGATACGCAGTATTTT. Translation: CATSRGLKGTDTQYF.

The genes are TRBV2 and TRBJ2-3; TRBD2 matches 7 bases. Germline V gene lookup returns CDR1 SNHLY and CDR2 FYNNEI. Germline trimming cut 4 bases from V and 4 bases from J; bases unmatched to any gene: 2. The CDR3 sequence is 13 residues long. The CDR3 protein is CASSGTSADTQYF. Written as DNA, the CDR3 is TGTGCCAGCAGTGGAACTAGCGCAGATACGCAGTATTTT.

This clone was seen a few times. This chain uses TRBV9 with TRBJ2-6; 7 bases align to TRBD2. Trimming removed 6 bases from V and 1 base from J; junction bases left unmatched: 7. The CDR3 is made up of 16 amino acids. CDR1 is SGDLS, CDR2 YYNGEE, per germline. DNA for the CDR3: TGTGCCAGCACCCCCAGGGAGGGATCTGGGGCCAACGTCCTGACTTTC. It specifies CASTPREGSGANVLTF. The full variable domain, its missing parts supplied by reference TRBV9 and TRBJ2-6, is DSGVTQTPKHLITATGQRVTLRCSPRSGDLSVYWYQQSLDQGLQFLIQYYNGEERAKGNILERFSAQQFPDLHSELNLSSLELGDSALYFCASTPREGSGANVLTFGAGSRLTVL.

The V and J genes are TRBV7-9 and TRBJ2-7; possibly TRBD2 for D (6 bases). Trimming stripped 0 bases from V and 2 bases from J, with 8 bases between. Germline V CDR1 and CDR2: SEHNR, FQNEAQ (reference sequence). The CDR3 runs 14 residues. CDR3 coding DNA: TGTGCCAGCAGCTTAGCCGTAGCGGCCTACGAGCAGTACTTC. Translated, it gives CASSLAVAAYEQYF.

This chain links TRBV11-2 with TRBJ1-2; the D gene is possibly TRBD1 (6 bases). With 4 bases removed from V and 5 bases from J, the gap between germline ends came to 26 bases. The CDR3 runs to 18 residues. The germline CDR1 and CDR2 sequences are SGHAT and FQNNGV. The CDR3 bases are TGTGCCAGCAGCTCGACACAGGGACGTCGGGACGATCGGTATGGCTACACCTTC. As protein: CASSSTQGRRDDRYGYTF. Full variable domain (outside the CDR3, taken from reference TRBV11-2 and TRBJ1-2): EAGVAQSPRYKIIEKRQSVAFWCNPISGHATLYWYQQILGQGPKLLIQFQNNGVVDDSQLPKDRFSAERLKGVDSTLKIQPAKLEDSAVYLCASSSTQGRRDDRYGYTFGSGTRLTVV.

V gene TRBV23-1 combines with J gene TRBJ1-4; 9 nucleotides align to TRBD1. TRBV23-1 is noted as an ORF with a role that remains uncertain. J lost 8 bases, V lost 4 bases, and 8 bases had no gene match. This CDR3 is 15 amino acids long. The CDR3 sequence is CASSRTGTGREKLFF. As DNA, the CDR3 is TGCGCCAGCAGTCGCACCGGGACAGGGCGGGAAAAACTGTTTTTT.

The chain uses TRBV19 and TRBJ2-3; 8 positions match TRBD1. V lost 4 bases and J lost 4; bases outside the gene matches: 7. From germline, CDR1 is LNHDA and CDR2 SQIVND (reference sequence). CDR3 size: 15 residues. Here the CDR3 reads CASSTQGVGADTQYF. The CDR3 coding sequence is TGTGCCAGTAGTACACAGGGGGTTGGCGCAGATACGCAGTATTTT.

The chain employs TRBV29-1 and TRBJ2-7; 7 positions match TRBD1. CDR1 and CDR2 (germline): SQVTM, ANQGSEA. CDR3 size: 12 residues. V shed 7 bases, J shed 6 bases, and the junction held 9 bases outside the gene matches. The CDR3 region has the DNA TGCAGCGGGGGCCAGGGGGTTGGCGAGCAGTACTTC. Its protein product is CSGGQGVGEQYF.

This chain uses TRBV28 with TRBJ2-2; D is ambiguous. From germline, CDR1 is MDHEN and CDR2 SYDVKM. The CDR3 covers 12 residues. V lost 5 bases to trimming and J lost 2 bases, with 3 bases between them. CDR3 sequence reads: CASSVNTGELFF. The CDR3 nucleotides read TGTGCCAGCAGTGTAAACACCGGGGAGCTGTTTTTT.

The V gene is TRBV6-6, the J gene TRBJ1-5; 9 bases line up with TRBD1. The J segment lost 6 bases and the V segment lost 7 bases, leaving 7 bases of the junction unmatched. The CDR3 extends over 14 amino acids. CDR1 is MNHNY, CDR2 SVGAGI, per germline (reference sequence). The CDR3 sequence is CASTPGQGPQPQHF. CDR3 in DNA: TGTGCCAGCACCCCGGGACAGGGACCTCAGCCCCAGCATTTT.

The J gene is TRBJ1-2, the V gene TRBV28, with TRBD1 as a possible D gene (5 bases). The CDR3 has 13 residues. Germline V gene data show CDR1 as MDHEN and CDR2 as SYDVKM. Between the trimmed V and J ends, which lost 7 bases and 9 bases, there was a span of 18 bases. Written as DNA, the CDR3 is TGTGCCAGCACTCGGGGGAGGGATTCCAGCTACACCTTC. Its protein product is CASTRGRDSSYTF.

The rearrangement joins TRBV2 to TRBJ2-7, with D possibly matching TRBD1 (5 bases). Germline V gene sequence: CDR1 SNHLY, CDR2 FYNNEI. This CDR3 is built from 14 residues. The germline V and J ends were trimmed by 6 bases and 1 base, with 13 bases remaining between them. Written as DNA, the CDR3 is TGTGCCAGCAGGGGGCCCCTTAGGTCCTACGAGCAGTACTTC. It yields the protein CASRGPLRSYEQYF. The variable domain in full, with the rest retrieved from reference TRBV2 and TRBJ2-7, is EPEVTQTPSHQVTQMGQEVILRCVPISNHLYFYWYRQILGQKVEFLVSFYNNEISEKSEIFDDQFSVERPDGSNFTLKIRSTKLEDSAMYFCASRGPLRSYEQYFGPGTRLTVT.

This chain joins TRBV7-3 and TRBJ2-3; D is perhaps TRBD2 (6 bases). Germline loops: CDR1 SGHTA, CDR2 FQGTGA. This CDR3 comprises 13 residues. Deletions cut 5 bases from V and 2 bases from J, with 8 bases between. This CDR3 reads CASSRDFTDTQYF. In DNA form, the CDR3 reads TGTGCCAGCAGCCGGGACTTCACAGATACGCAGTATTTT.

This clone occurred once. The V and J genes are TRBV27 and TRBJ1-5, with D possibly matching TRBD1 (5 bases). V was cut by 6 bases and J by 2 bases, with 8 bases left in between. The CDR3 totals 13 residues. Per the germline V gene, CDR1 is MNHEY and CDR2 is SMNVEV (reference sequence). The CDR3, as DNA: TGTGCCAGCAGGCGACAGCGCAATCAGCCCCAGCATTTT. It translates to CASRRQRNQPQHF.

The chain employs TRBV5-1 and TRBJ2-7; TRBD1 matches at 8 bases. Trimming removed 2 bases from V and 3 bases from J; junction bases left unmatched: 1. Germline assignment: CDR1 SGHRS and CDR2 YFSETQ. The CDR3 spans 13 residues. The CDR3 here is CASSFDRGYEQYF. CDR3 nucleotide sequence: TGCGCCAGCAGCTTCGACAGGGGCTACGAGCAGTACTTC.

The chain links TRBV4-1 to TRBJ1-1; 8 bases are shared with TRBD1. J gave up 2 bases and V 1 base, and 6 bases lay outside the gene matches. Germline values: CDR1 MGHRA, CDR2 YSYEKL. The CDR3 sequence is 16 residues long. The CDR3 DNA is TGCGCCAGCAGCCAAGGCGACAGGGGTCGAAACACTGAAGCTTTCTTT. Protein product: CASSQGDRGRNTEAFF.

The chain carries TRBV4-1 and TRBJ2-3; 8 bases are a match to TRBD2. From germline, CDR1 is MGHRA and CDR2 YSYEKL. This CDR3 has 16 amino acids. With 4 bases clipped from V and 0 bases from J, the junction kept 6 bases outside the gene matches. This chain's CDR3 is CASSPTSGYSTDTQYF. Written as DNA, the CDR3 is TGCGCCAGCAGCCCTACTAGCGGATATAGCACAGATACGCAGTATTTT.

The rearrangement links TRBV27 to TRBJ1-1; 9 positions match TRBD1. The CDR3 is 15 residues long. Germline V gene data show CDR1 as MNHEY and CDR2 as SMNVEV (reference sequence). The ends lost 5 bases at V and 5 bases at J; junction bases unmatched: 9. CDR3 DNA: TGTGCCAGCAGTCGAAAGACAGGGGGTGGGACTGAAGCTTTCTTT. Translating gives CASSRKTGGGTEAFF.